This record covers a single TCR beta chain. Its binding antigen is unknown. The input lacks base qualities; no much larger clone sits a single base away. TCRbeta CDR3 regions were amplified from genomic DNA by means of the immunoSEQ Assay, a bias-controlled multiplex PCR. As for the original processing: The number of nucleated cells in each sample was estimated from the amplification of reference gene primers within the assay. To quantify the absolute abundance of each unique TCRbeta CDR3 rearrangement, sequence reads were collapsed and filtered. Productive Simpson clonality was computed per sample as the square root of Simpson's diversity index over productive rearrangements. TCRdb retrieved this table from immuneACCESS and kept in-frame rearrangements only. Not all clones are present; in checked studies, unresolved V genes account for under half, and no reason is known for the remainder. The V and J calls and the clone size are those of that table, but D and trimming were determined from the DNA. The table for this sample lists around 320,000 clones; around 87% of them were counted only once. Roughly 4.3% of the sample is in the top ten clones.

Enrolling through a virtual design, the prospective study's participants ranged in age from roughly 18 to 95 years and lived across roughly 24 United States geographic areas. In the prospective study, cohorts were assigned on the basis of participant-reported clinical history obtained from a screening survey and a study questionnaire. Each participant in the prospective study had whole blood, serum and a nasopharyngeal or oropharyngeal swab collected by mobile phlebotomists. Prospective study participants could optionally give additional blood draws and questionnaires over an approximately 2-month period. Blood samples from the prospective study were shipped frozen or at room temperature prior to DNA extraction. The record originates from a study of blood T cell repertoires in COVID-19 (dated by TCRdb to the early 2020s). Regarding the research as a whole: Collaborator samples came from the United States, Italy and Spain and covered acute and convalescent phases of COVID-19. The material from the prospective study consisted of cDNA or gDNA derived from T cells, B-cell-depleted T cells, or PBMCs. The dataset comprised deeply sampled blood TCRbeta repertoires from subjects exposed to, actively infected with, or recovered from COVID-19. Where available, HLA class I and class II types were obtained from metadata supplied by the sample provider rather than from assay-based typing. A freely available public database, intended as a resource for researchers studying the immune response to SARS-CoV-2, is where the repertoires were released. The sample metadata nearly always contained a de-identified subject ID, COVID-19 status, age in years and sex. Samples came from the ongoing ImmuneRACE study (first 160 participants) plus 1,254 subjects from 6 global collaborators.

Overall study results and their limits: Clinical and demographic metadata were provided uncurated, with the amount varying by source and participant.

CDR1 and CDR2, looked up from the germline V gene, are MNHEY and SVGEGT. Trimming takes 0 bases from V and 3 bases from J, and the germline ends sit 15 bases apart. The CDR3 starts with the cysteine, ends with the phenylalanine, and has 16 residues. Only the CDR3 region is kept as DNA, spanning 48 bases read in frame from base 1. This receptor chain uses TRBV6-2 or TRBV6-3 and TRBJ2-7, and perhaps TRBD1 as D gene, on 6 matching bases. Sequencing was done on a sample of PBMCs or T cells enriched from blood (not recorded which). This sequence originates from a woman aged 18-35 years with acute COVID-19. The nucleotides are TGTGCCAGCAGTTACTCCAACAGGGCCTGGGGCTACGAGCAGTACTTC. It codes for CASSYSNRAWGYEQYF.